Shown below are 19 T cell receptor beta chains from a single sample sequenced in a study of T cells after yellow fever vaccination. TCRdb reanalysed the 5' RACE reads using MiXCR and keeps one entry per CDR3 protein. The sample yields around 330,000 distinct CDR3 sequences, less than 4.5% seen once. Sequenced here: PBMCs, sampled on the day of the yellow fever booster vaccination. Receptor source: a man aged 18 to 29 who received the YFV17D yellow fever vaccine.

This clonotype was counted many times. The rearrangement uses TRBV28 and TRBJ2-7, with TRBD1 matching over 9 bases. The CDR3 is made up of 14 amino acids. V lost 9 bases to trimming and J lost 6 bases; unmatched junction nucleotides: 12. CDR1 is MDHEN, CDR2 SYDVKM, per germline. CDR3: CASSPGQGTGEQYV. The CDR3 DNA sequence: TGTGCCAGTTCTCCGGGACAGGGTACTGGCGAGCAGTACGTC.

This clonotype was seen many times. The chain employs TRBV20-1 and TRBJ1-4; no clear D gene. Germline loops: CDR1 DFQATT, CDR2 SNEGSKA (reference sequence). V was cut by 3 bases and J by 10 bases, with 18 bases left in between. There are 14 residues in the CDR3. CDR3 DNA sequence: TGCAGTGCTAGCGGTCGGAGAACTTTGGGAAAACTGTTTTTT. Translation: CSASGRRTLGKLFF.

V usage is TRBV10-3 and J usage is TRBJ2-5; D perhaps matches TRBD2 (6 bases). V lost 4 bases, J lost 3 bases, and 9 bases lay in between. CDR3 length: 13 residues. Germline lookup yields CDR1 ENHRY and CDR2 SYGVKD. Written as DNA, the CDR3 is TGTGCCATCAGTGGGACGGGGGAAGAGACCCAGTACTTC. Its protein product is CAISGTGEETQYF.

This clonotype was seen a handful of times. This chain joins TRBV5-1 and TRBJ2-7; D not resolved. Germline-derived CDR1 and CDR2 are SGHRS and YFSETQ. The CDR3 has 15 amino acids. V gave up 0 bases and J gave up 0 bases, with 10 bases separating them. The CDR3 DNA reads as TGCGCCAGCAGCTTGGTGGCCCGATACTCCTACGAGCAGTACTTC. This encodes CASSLVARYSYEQYF.

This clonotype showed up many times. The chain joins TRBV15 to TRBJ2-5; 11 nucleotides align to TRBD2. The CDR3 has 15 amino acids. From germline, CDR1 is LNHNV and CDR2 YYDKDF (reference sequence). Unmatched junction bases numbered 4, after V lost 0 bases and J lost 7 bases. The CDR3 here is CATSRDPGLAVTQYF. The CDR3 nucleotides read TGTGCCACCAGCAGAGACCCGGGACTAGCGGTGACCCAGTACTTC.

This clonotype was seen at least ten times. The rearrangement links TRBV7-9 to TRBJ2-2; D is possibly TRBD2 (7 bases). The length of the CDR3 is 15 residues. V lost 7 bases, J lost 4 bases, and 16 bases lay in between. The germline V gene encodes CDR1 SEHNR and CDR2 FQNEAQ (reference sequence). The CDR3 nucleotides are TGTGCCAGCATAAGCGCGGGGGCGCGCACCGGGGAGCTGTTTTTT. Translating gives CASISAGARTGELFF.

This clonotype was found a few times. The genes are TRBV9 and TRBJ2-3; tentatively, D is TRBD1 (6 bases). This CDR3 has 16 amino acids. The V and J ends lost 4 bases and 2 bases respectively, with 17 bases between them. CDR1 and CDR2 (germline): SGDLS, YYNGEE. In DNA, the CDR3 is TGTGCCAGCAGCCCGACTACAGGGAGAACCACAGATACGCAGTATTTT. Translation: CASSPTTGRTTDTQYF.

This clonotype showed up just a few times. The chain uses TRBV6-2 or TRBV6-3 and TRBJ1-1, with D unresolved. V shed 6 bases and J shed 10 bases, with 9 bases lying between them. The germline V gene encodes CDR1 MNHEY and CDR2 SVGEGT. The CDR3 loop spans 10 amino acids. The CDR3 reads CASRDRRAFF. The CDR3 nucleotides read TGTGCCAGCAGAGACCGCAGAGCTTTCTTT.

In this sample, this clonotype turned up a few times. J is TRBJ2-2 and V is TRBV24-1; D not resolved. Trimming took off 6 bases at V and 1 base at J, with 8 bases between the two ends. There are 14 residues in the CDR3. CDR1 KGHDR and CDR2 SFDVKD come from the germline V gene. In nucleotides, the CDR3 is TGTGCCACCAGTCGCGATCAGAACACCGGGGAGCTGTTTTTT. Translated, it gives CATSRDQNTGELFF.

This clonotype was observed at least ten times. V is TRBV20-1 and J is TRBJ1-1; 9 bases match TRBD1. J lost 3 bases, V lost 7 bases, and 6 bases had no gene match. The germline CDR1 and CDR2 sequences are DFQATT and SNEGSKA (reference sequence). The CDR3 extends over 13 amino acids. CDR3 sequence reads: CSVSGQGYTEAFF. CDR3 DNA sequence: TGCAGTGTCTCGGGACAGGGCTACACTGAAGCTTTCTTT.

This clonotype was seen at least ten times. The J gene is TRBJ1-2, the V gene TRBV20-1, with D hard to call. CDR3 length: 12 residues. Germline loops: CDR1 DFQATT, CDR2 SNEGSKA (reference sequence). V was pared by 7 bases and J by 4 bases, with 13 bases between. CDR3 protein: CSGHLLVYGYTF. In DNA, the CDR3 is TGCAGTGGACACCTACTGGTCTATGGCTACACCTTC.

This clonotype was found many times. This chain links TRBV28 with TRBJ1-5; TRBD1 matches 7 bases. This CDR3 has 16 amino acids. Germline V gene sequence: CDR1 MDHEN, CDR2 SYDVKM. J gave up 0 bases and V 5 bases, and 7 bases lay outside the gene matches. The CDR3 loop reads CASSPGTAISNQPQHF. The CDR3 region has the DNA TGTGCCAGCAGTCCAGGGACAGCGATTAGCAATCAGCCCCAGCATTTT.

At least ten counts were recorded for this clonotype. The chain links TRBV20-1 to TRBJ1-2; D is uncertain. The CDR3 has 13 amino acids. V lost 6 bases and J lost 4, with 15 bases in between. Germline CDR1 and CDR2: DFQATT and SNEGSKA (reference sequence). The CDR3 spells CSAQDHSGYGYTF. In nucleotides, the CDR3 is TGCAGTGCGCAGGATCATTCTGGCTATGGCTACACCTTC.

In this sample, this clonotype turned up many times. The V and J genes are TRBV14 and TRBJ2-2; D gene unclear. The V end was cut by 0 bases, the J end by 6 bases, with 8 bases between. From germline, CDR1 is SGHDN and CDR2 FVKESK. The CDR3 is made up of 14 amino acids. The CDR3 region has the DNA TGTGCCAGCAGCCAAGACGAAGGATCCGGGGAGCTGTTTTTT. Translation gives CASSQDEGSGELFF. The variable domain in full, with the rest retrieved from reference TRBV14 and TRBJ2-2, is EAGVTQFPSHSVIEKGQTVTLRCDPISGHDNLYWYRRVMGKEIKFLLHFVKESKQDESGMPNNRFLAERTGGTYSTLKVQPAELEDSGVYFCASSQDEGSGELFFGEGSRLTVL.

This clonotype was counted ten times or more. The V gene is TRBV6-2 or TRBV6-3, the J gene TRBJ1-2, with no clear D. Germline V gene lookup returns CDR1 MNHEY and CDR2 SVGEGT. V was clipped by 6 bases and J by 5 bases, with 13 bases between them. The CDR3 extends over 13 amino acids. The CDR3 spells CASRSPGGYGYTF. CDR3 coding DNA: TGTGCCAGCAGGAGCCCGGGAGGGTATGGCTACACCTTC.

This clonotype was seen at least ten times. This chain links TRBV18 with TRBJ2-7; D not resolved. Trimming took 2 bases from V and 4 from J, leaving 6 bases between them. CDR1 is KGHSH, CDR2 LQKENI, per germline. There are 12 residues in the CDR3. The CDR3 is CASSPWGYEQYF. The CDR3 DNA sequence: TGTGCCAGCTCACCATGGGGTTACGAGCAGTACTTC.

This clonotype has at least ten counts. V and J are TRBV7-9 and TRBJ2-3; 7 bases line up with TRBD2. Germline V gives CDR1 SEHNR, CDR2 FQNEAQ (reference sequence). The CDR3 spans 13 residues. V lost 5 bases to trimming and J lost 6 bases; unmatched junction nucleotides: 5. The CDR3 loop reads CASSPIGGDTQYF. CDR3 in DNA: TGTGCCAGCAGCCCGATCGGGGGGGATACGCAGTATTTT. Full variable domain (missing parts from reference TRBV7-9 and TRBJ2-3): DTGVSQNPRHKITKRGQNVTFRCDPISEHNRLYWYRQTLGQGPEFLTYFQNEAQLEKSRLLSDRFSAERPKGSFSTLEIQRTEQGDSAMYLCASSPIGGDTQYFGPGTRLTVL.

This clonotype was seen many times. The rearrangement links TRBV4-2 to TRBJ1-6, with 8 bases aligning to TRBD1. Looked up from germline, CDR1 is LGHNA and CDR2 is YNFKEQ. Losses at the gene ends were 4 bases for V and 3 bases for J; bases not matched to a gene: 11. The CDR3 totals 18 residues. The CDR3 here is CASSLRPDRAFYNSPLHF. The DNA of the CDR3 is TGTGCCAGCAGCCTCCGACCGGACAGGGCGTTCTATAATTCACCCCTCCACTTT.

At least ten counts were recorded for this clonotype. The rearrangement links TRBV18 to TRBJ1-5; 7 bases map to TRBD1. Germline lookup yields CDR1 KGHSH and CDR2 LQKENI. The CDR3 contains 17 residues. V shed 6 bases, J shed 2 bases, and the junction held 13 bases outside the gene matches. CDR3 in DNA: TGTGCCAGCTCTCCTTACAACACAGGGGCGGGCAATCAGCCCCAGCATTTT. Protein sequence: CASSPYNTGAGNQPQHF.